This record looks at one TCR beta chain sequence and its context. Its antigen is not identified. This sample stems from a study of cytomegalovirus exposure and HLA in healthy donors. Study results and limitations: Cytomegalovirus status, reportedly, was diagnosed with high specificity and sensitivity by the classifier.

Unmatched junction bases numbered 10, after V lost 8 bases and J lost 6 bases. CDR1 and CDR2 (germline): MNHEY, SMNVEV (reference sequence). This CDR3 is 14 amino acids long. A multiplex PCR was run with 60 Vbeta primers and 13 Jbeta primers. Assay used: immunoSEQ multiplex PCR; TCRdb lists only in-frame clones, some missing. The top ten hold roughly 3.5% of the sample, which has 85,000 to 110,000 clones, approximately 72% seen once. The source is a woman in her forties or fifties in good health and CMV-seronegative. Sequencing was done on a sample of PBMCs. The chain uses TRBV27 and TRBJ2-3; 8 bases match TRBD1. CDR3 nucleotides: TGTGCCAGCGGGAGGACAGGGAATCCCGATACGCAGTATTTT. Encoded protein: CASGRTGNPDTQYF.